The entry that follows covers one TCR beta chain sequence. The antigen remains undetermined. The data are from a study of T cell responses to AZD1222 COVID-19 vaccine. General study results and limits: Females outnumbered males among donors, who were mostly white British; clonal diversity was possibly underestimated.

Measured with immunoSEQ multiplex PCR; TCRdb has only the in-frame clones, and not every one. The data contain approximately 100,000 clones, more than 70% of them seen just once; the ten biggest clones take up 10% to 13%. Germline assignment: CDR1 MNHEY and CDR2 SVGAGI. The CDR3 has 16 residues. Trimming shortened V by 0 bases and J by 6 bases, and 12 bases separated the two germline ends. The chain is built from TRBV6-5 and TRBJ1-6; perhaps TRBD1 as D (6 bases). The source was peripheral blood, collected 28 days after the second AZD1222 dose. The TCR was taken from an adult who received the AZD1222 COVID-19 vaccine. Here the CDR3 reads CASSYSSQGPNSPLHF. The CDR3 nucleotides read TGTGCCAGCAGTTACTCGAGTCAGGGGCCTAATTCACCCCTCCACTTT.